Detailed here is one T cell receptor beta chain. Its antigen remains undetermined. No qualities accompany the bases; no much larger clone lies one base away. The method behind the library was the immunoSEQ multiplex PCR assay. The table was pulled from immuneACCESS by TCRdb, which kept in-frame rearrangements only. Such tables lose some clones; where checked, under half of the loss comes from unresolved V genes, and the rest has no known cause. In all, the sample holds roughly 150,000 clones, and about 91% of those were seen once. The top ten hold roughly 1.7% of the sample. The sample belongs to a study of control samples from healthy donors and cancer patients (TCRdb year 2020). Inclusive of the bounding cysteine and phenylalanine, the CDR3 is 13 residues long. The read is trimmed to its CDR3 DNA, 39 bases read in frame from base 1. CDR1 and CDR2, looked up from the germline V gene, are MDHEN and SYDVKM. Trimming at the junction amounts to 7 bases on V and 7 bases on J, and the germline ends lie 14 bases apart.

The sequencing input was blood. Recombination joined TRBV28 with TRBJ1-5, with the D gene not clear enough to name. The sequence was collected from a man aged 18 to 29 in good health. The CDR3 corresponds to CASNLVLGQPQHF. The DNA sequence is as follows: TGTGCCAGCAACCTGGTCCTCGGGCAGCCCCAGCATTTT.